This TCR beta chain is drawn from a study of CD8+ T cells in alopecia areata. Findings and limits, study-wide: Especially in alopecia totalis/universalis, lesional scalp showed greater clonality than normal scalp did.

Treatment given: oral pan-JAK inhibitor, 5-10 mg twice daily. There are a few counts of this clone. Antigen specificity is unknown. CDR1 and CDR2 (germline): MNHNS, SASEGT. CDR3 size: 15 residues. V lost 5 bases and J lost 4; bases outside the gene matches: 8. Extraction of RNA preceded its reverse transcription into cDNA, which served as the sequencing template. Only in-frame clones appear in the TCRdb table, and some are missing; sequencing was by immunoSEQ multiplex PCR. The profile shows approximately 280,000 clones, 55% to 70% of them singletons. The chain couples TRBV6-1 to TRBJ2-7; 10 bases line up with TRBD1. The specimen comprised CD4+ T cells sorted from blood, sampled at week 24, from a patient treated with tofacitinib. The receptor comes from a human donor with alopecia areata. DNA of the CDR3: TGTGCCAGCAGTACGGAGGGACAGGGGATTTACGAGCAGTACTTC. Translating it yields CASSTEGQGIYEQYF.